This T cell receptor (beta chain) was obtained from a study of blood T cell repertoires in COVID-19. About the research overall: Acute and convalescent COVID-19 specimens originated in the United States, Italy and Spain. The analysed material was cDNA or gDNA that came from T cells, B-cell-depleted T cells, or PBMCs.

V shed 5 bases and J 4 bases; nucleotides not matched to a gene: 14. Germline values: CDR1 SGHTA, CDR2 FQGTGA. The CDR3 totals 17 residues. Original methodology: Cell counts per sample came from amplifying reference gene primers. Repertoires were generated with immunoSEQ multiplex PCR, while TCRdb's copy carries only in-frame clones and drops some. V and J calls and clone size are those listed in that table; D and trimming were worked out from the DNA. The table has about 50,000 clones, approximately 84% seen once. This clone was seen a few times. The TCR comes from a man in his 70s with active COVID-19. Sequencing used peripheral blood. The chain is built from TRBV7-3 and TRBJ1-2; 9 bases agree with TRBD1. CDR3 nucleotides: TGTGCCAGCAGCCTCTGGCCCTGGACAGGGGTGGGCTATGGCTACACCTTC. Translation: CASSLWPWTGVGYGYTF.